These 23 T cell receptor beta chains came from one sample sequenced in a study of T-cell memory formation after mild COVID-19. TCRdb called the 5' RACE reads again in MiXCR, with one record for every CDR3 protein. In the table there are a few hundred thousand distinct CDR3 sequences, 25% to 30% of which are singletons. What was sequenced was PBMCs or a T cell subset sorted from them (not recorded which). The source is an adult woman who had mild COVID-19 (a few samples of this study predate the infection). Cell type and time point are not known.

The genes are TRBV20-1 and TRBJ2-2; perhaps D is TRBD1 or TRBD2 (6 bases each). Germline lookup yields CDR1 DFQATT and CDR2 SNEGSKA (reference sequence). The CDR3 has 13 residues. V was shortened by 6 bases and J by 6 bases, with 14 bases between the two germline ends. The CDR3 DNA sequence: TGCAGTGCCTTGCCAAGGGGGGCCGGGGAGCTGTTTTTT. Translation: CSALPRGAGELFF.

The chain employs TRBV7-9 and TRBJ2-5, with a weak D call TRBD2 (6 bases). Germline lookup yields CDR1 SEHNR and CDR2 FQNEAQ (reference sequence). Trimming cost V 1 base and J 2 bases, with 17 bases left between them. CDR3 length: 17 residues. The CDR3 protein is CASSLGASTGVQETQYF. The CDR3 bases are TGTGCCAGCAGCTTAGGCGCCTCTACGGGGGTTCAAGAGACCCAGTACTTC. Full variable domain (remainder filled in from reference TRBV7-9 and TRBJ2-5): DTGVSQNPRHKITKRGQNVTFRCDPISEHNRLYWYRQTLGQGPEFLTYFQNEAQLEKSRLLSDRFSAERPKGSFSTLEIQRTEQGDSAMYLCASSLGASTGVQETQYFGPGTRLLVL.

This clonotype has a handful of counts. V is TRBV6-6 and J is TRBJ2-6, with 12 bases that match TRBD1. Germline values: CDR1 MNHNY, CDR2 SVGAGI (reference sequence). Trimming at V came to 6 bases and at J to 2 bases, leaving 5 bases not matched to a gene. The length of the CDR3 is 17 residues. The CDR3: CASSLRDRGPGANVLTF. CDR3 in DNA: TGTGCCAGCAGCCTACGGGACAGGGGGCCTGGGGCCAACGTCCTGACTTTC.

This clonotype showed up just a few times. The rearrangement joins TRBV29-1 to TRBJ1-1; TRBD1 aligns across 11 bases. With V trimmed by 7 bases and J by 1 base, 8 bases remained unmatched. The germline V gene encodes CDR1 SQVTM and CDR2 ANQGSEA. The CDR3 sequence is 15 residues long. The CDR3 DNA follows: TGCAGCGGTCGGACAGGGGGCATGTGGAACACTGAAGCTTTCTTT. Encoded protein: CSGRTGGMWNTEAFF.

The chain combines TRBV27 with TRBJ1-1; tentatively, D is TRBD1 (5 bases). The CDR3 totals 14 residues. V was trimmed by 3 bases and J by 4 bases, leaving 12 bases between them. Germline-derived CDR1 and CDR2 are MNHEY and SMNVEV (reference sequence). CDR3: CASSFAGKSTEAFF. CDR3 in DNA: TGTGCCAGCAGTTTCGCAGGGAAGTCCACTGAAGCTTTCTTT.

Only a few counts were recorded for this clonotype. The chain employs TRBV6-6 and TRBJ2-1; D uncertain. The CDR3 length is 12 residues. V shed 2 bases and J shed 10 bases, with 9 bases lying between them. The germline gives CDR1 MNHNY, CDR2 SVGAGI (reference sequence). The CDR3 spells CASSYEQGEQFF. The CDR3 nucleotides read TGTGCCAGCAGTTACGAGCAAGGCGAGCAGTTCTTC.

This clonotype was counted between two and nine times. This rearrangement joins TRBV2 to TRBJ1-1, with D perhaps matching TRBD1 (5 bases). CDR3 length equals 17 residues. V lost 9 bases and J lost 0, with 23 bases in between. CDR1 and CDR2 (germline): SNHLY, FYNNEI. The CDR3 DNA is TGTGCCAGAATGCTGTCAGGGAATTTTATTATGAACACTGAAGCTTTCTTT. It codes for CARMLSGNFIMNTEAFF. The full variable domain, completed using reference TRBV2 and TRBJ1-1, is EPEVTQTPSHQVTQMGQEVILRCVPISNHLYFYWYRQILGQKVEFLVSFYNNEISEKSEIFDDQFSVERPDGSNFTLKIRSTKLEDSAMYFCARMLSGNFIMNTEAFFGQGTRLTVV.

This clonotype has more than one count but fewer than ten. The V and J genes are TRBV29-1 and TRBJ2-3, with 12 bases matching TRBD2. The CDR3 is 15 residues long. Germline-derived CDR1 and CDR2 are SQVTM and ANQGSEA. V lost 5 bases and J lost 1; bases outside the gene matches: 4. CDR3 nucleotides: TGCAGCGTTTTAGGACTAGCGGGACGCACAGATACGCAGTATTTT. This translates into CSVLGLAGRTDTQYF.

The J gene is TRBJ1-2, the V gene TRBV6-5; 7 bases map to TRBD1. The CDR3 consists of 17 residues. CDR1 and CDR2 (germline): MNHEY, SVGAGI. V shed 1 base, J shed 3 bases, and the junction held 11 bases outside the gene matches. CDR3 DNA sequence: TGTGCCAGCAGTTACTTAAGCCCGACAGGGAAGGACTATGGCTACACCTTC. This gives the protein CASSYLSPTGKDYGYTF.

This clonotype has more than one count but fewer than ten. J is TRBJ2-3 and V is TRBV7-9; no clear D gene. The ends were cut back, 2 bases at V and 4 bases at J, with 4 bases in the middle. CDR3 length: 12 amino acids. CDR1 and CDR2 (germline): SEHNR, FQNEAQ (reference sequence). The CDR3 DNA sequence: TGTGCCAGCAGCTTAAGGTCAGATACGCAGTATTTT. Protein sequence: CASSLRSDTQYF.

The rearrangement joins TRBV7-2 to TRBJ1-1; D may be TRBD1 (5 bases). CDR3 size: 15 residues. Per the germline V gene, CDR1 is SGHTA and CDR2 is FQGNSA. V shed 0 bases and J shed 4 bases, with 12 bases lying between them. The CDR3 is CASSLAGAGVTEAFF. The CDR3 DNA sequence: TGTGCCAGCAGCTTAGCTGGGGCTGGGGTCACTGAAGCTTTCTTT.

The V gene is TRBV5-6, the J gene TRBJ1-1; perhaps TRBD1 as D (5 bases). This CDR3 has 12 amino acids. CDR1 and CDR2 (germline): SGHDT, YYEEEE. Trimming left V 7 bases short and J 8 bases short, with 15 bases between. The CDR3 sequence: CASAQGGFEAFF. CDR3 coding DNA: TGTGCCAGCGCTCAGGGCGGCTTCGAAGCTTTCTTT. The full variable domain, its missing parts supplied by reference TRBV5-6 and TRBJ1-1, is DAGVTQSPTHLIKTRGQQVTLRCSPKSGHDTVSWYQQALGQGPQFIFQYYEEEERQRGNFPDRFSGHQFPNYSSELNVNALLLGDSALYLCASAQGGFEAFFGQGTRLTVV.

The J gene is TRBJ2-7, the V gene TRBV9, with a tentative D call TRBD2 (6 bases). The V and J ends lost 0 bases and 1 base respectively, with 11 bases between them. Germline V gives CDR1 SGDLS, CDR2 YYNGEE. This CDR3 contains 15 residues. DNA for the CDR3: TGTGCCAGCAGCGTAGCTCCTGCGGGGTCCTACGAGCAGTACTTC. Translating it yields CASSVAPAGSYEQYF.

A word on this clonotype: It is likely a read error, because the conserved phenylalanine at the end of the CDR3 is missing. V usage is TRBV12-3 or TRBV12-4 and J usage is TRBJ2-5; a possible D gene is TRBD2 (7 bases). The CDR3 loop spans 17 amino acids. V shed 5 bases and J shed 0 bases, with 19 bases lying between them. The CDR3 protein is CASSTLRGPAYQETQYL. For the CDR3, the DNA is TGTGCCAGCAGTACGTTGCGGGGGCCGGCGTACCAAGAGACCCAGTACTTA.

The rearrangement uses TRBV12-3 or TRBV12-4 and TRBJ2-7; possible D gene TRBD1, 6 bases. V was trimmed by 2 bases and J by 2 bases, leaving 16 bases between them. CDR3 length equals 16 residues. CDR3 in DNA: TGTGCCAGCAGTTTATTCCCCAGGGGCCAAACCTACGAGCAGTACTTC. Its protein product is CASSLFPRGQTYEQYF.

This clonotype was counted between two and nine times. The chain recombines TRBV15 with TRBJ2-7, with D uncertain. Trimming cost V 9 bases and J 0 bases, with 6 bases left between them. This CDR3 is built from 11 residues. Germline loops: CDR1 LNHNV, CDR2 YYDKDF (reference sequence). The CDR3 protein is CATSNSYEQYF. CDR3 in DNA: TGTGCCACATCCAACTCCTACGAGCAGTACTTC.

The table lists this clonotype with a few counts. This rearrangement joins TRBV30 to TRBJ1-1, with 7 bases identical to TRBD1. Germline V CDR1 and CDR2: GTSNPN, SVGIG (reference sequence). CDR3 length equals 12 residues. With V trimmed by 2 bases and J by 6 bases, 3 bases remained unmatched. CDR3 DNA sequence: TGTGCCTGGAGTCCAGGGGGGCCTGAAGCTTTCTTT. This sequence encodes CAWSPGGPEAFF. The whole variable domain, remainder taken from reference TRBV30 and TRBJ1-1, is SQTIHQWPATLVQPVGSPLSLECTVEGTSNPNLYWYRQAAGRGLQLLFYSVGIGQISSEVPQNLSASRPQDRQFILSSKKLLLSDSGFYLCAWSPGGPEAFFGQGTRLTVV.

The sample holds a few counts of this clonotype. This chain uses TRBV4-3 with TRBJ2-5; D is possibly TRBD1 or TRBD2 (6 bases each). CDR1 is LGHNA, CDR2 YSLEER, per germline. V was clipped by 0 bases and J by 4 bases, with 12 bases between them. The CDR3 extends over 15 amino acids. In DNA form, the CDR3 reads TGCGCCAGCAGCCAAGATGAAGGAGGGGGAGAGACCCAGTACTTC. This sequence encodes CASSQDEGGGETQYF.

This clonotype was seen a handful of times. This chain uses TRBV6-1 with TRBJ2-7, with TRBD1 identical over 7 bases. Germline V lookup: CDR1 MNHNS, CDR2 SASEGT. CDR3 length: 14 amino acids. Trimming took 10 bases from V and 7 from J; bases not matched to a gene: 16. In DNA form, the CDR3 reads TGTGCCACTTTTGAAAGGGACAGCCGGAGTGAGCAGTACTTC. Its protein is CATFERDSRSEQYF.

This clonotype was seen only a few times. The V gene is TRBV5-1, the J gene TRBJ2-3; 8 nucleotides line up with TRBD1. CDR1 is SGHRS and CDR2 is YFSETQ in the germline V gene. J lost 6 bases, V lost 4 bases, and 7 bases had no gene match. CDR3 length: 14 residues. CDR3 in DNA: TGCGCCAGCAGCGTTGGACAGGGTCTGGATACGCAGTATTTT. It specifies CASSVGQGLDTQYF. Full variable domain (outside the CDR3, taken from reference TRBV5-1 and TRBJ2-3): KAGVTQTPRYLIKTRGQQVTLSCSPISGHRSVSWYQQTPGQGLQFLFEYFSETQRNKGNFPGRFSGRQFSNSRSEMNVSTLELGDSALYLCASSVGQGLDTQYFGPGTRLTVL.

This clonotype was seen only once. The rearrangement links TRBV14 to TRBJ2-4; unclear D gene. CDR1 is SGHDN and CDR2 is FVKESK in the germline V gene. Deletions cut 0 bases from V and 6 bases from J, with 9 bases between. The CDR3 consists of 14 residues. The CDR3 protein is CASSQDPRGNIQYF. The CDR3 bases are TGTGCCAGCAGCCAAGACCCCAGAGGAAACATTCAGTACTTC.

The table lists this clonotype with a few counts. This chain connects TRBV6-6 to TRBJ2-5, with D uncertain. Trimming cost V 5 bases and J 1 base, with 2 bases left between them. The CDR3 loop spans 11 amino acids. CDR1 is MNHNY, CDR2 SVGAGI, per germline (reference sequence). CDR3 loop: CASSTQETQYF. CDR3 in DNA: TGTGCCAGCAGTACCCAAGAGACCCAGTACTTC.

This clonotype occurred a few times. This chain uses TRBV7-2 with TRBJ2-5; D unresolved. Germline V gives CDR1 SGHTA, CDR2 FQGNSA. The CDR3 covers 13 residues. The V gene lost 2 bases and the J gene lost 5 bases, with 9 bases spanning the gap. CDR3 in amino acids: CASSLRRLETQYF. The DNA of the CDR3 is TGTGCCAGCAGCTTACGGCGGCTGGAGACCCAGTACTTC.